This TCR beta chain was observed in a study of shared clonotypes between healthy human individuals. This CDR3 comprises 12 residues. Germline lookup yields CDR1 SGHRS and CDR2 YFSETQ. Nashville, Tennessee was home to all donors, who were Caucasian adults. Study results and caveats: Inspection by rarefaction showed sorted-subset sequencing to be incomplete despite large depth. Relative to memory subsets, naive subsets generally showed larger estimated richness. Sampling was confined to blood; repertoires within tissues likely differ.

In regard to this clone: The antigen is undetermined. One end of the junction does not line up with germline, which may come from a read error. This specimen includes other DNA sequences encoding the same CDR3.

Generated by immunoSEQ multiplex PCR, the TCRdb table keeps only in-frame clones and is missing some. The sample has approximately 1.4 million clones; around 98% are singletons. The receptor was derived from a man younger than 40 in good health. V is TRBV5-1 and J is TRBJ2-5; possibly TRBD1 or TRBD2 for D (5 bases each). Sequencing was performed on naive CD4+ T cells sorted from blood. Subset: CD45RA+ positively selected. The CDR3 spells CASSLGVETQYF. CDR3 bases: TGCGCCAGCAGTTTGGGGGTAGAGACCCAGTACTTC.